Reported below is one T cell receptor beta chain. This sample stems from a study of immune evolution from preneoplasia to lung adenocarcinoma. The table came from immunoSEQ multiplex PCR; TCRdb's copy has only in-frame clones and leaves some out. Among approximately 12,000 clones, roughly 84% were seen once, and the ten largest hold 3.5% to 4%. CDR1 is SGHTA, CDR2 FQGTGA, per germline. The CDR3 extends over 13 amino acids. V was clipped by 5 bases and J by 6 bases, with 10 bases between them. The clonotype originates from a person between 50 and 69 years old with lung adenocarcinoma. The sequenced sample consisted of FFPE tissue from an adenomatous hyperplasia lung lesion. Indicated subset: atypical adenomatous hyperplasia (AAH), lung preneoplasia. V usage is TRBV7-3 and J usage is TRBJ2-2; D remains ambiguous. As DNA, the CDR3 is TGTGCCAGCAGCCCAGTCTCTCCCGGGGAGCTGTTTTTT. Residues: CASSPVSPGELFF.